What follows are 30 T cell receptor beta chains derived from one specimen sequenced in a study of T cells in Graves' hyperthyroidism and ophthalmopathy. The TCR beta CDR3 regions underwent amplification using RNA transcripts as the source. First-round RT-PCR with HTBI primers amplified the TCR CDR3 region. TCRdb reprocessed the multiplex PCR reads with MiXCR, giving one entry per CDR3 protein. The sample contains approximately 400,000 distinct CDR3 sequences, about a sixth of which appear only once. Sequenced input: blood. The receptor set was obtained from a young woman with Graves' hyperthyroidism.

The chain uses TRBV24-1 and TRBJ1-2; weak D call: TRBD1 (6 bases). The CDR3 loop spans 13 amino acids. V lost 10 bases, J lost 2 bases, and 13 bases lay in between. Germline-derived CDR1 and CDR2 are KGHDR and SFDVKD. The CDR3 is CATSQGANYGYTF. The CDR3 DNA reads TGTGCCACGTCACAGGGCGCAAACTATGGCTACACCTTC.

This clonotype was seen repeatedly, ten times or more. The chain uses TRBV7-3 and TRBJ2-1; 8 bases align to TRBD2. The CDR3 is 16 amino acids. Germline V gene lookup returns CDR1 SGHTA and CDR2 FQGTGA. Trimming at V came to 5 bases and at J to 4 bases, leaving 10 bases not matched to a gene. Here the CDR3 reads CASSPGGGWGYNEQFF. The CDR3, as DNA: TGTGCCAGCAGCCCGGGGGGGGGATGGGGATACAATGAGCAGTTCTTC.

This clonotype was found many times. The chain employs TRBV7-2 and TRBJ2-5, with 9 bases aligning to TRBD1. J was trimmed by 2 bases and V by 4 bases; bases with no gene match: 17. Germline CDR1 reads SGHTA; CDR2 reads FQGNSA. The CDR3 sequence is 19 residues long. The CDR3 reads CASSSPWLWTGANQETQYF. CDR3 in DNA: TGTGCCAGCAGCTCTCCTTGGCTCTGGACAGGGGCTAATCAAGAGACCCAGTACTTC.

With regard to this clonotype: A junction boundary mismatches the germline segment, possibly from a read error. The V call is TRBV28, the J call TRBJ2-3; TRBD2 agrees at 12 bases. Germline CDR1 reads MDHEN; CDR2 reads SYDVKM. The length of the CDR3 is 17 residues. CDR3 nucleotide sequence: TGTGGCAGCAGTTGGCTAGCGGGAGGGTGGAGAACAGATACGCAGTATTTT. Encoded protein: CGSSWLAGGWRTDTQYF.

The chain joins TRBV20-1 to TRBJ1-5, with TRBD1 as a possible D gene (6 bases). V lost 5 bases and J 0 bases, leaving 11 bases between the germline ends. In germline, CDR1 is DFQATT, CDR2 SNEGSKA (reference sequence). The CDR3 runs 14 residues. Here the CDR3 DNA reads TGCAGTGCTGCAGGGGAATCTAGCAATCAGCCCCAGCATTTT. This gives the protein CSAAGESSNQPQHF.

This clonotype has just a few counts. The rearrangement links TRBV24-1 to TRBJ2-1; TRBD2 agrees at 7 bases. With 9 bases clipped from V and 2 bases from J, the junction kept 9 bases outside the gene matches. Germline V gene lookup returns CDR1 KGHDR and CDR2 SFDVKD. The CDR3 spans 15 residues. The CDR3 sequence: CATANVGGAYNEQFF. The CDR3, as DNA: TGTGCCACCGCAAACGTGGGGGGGGCCTACAATGAGCAGTTCTTC.

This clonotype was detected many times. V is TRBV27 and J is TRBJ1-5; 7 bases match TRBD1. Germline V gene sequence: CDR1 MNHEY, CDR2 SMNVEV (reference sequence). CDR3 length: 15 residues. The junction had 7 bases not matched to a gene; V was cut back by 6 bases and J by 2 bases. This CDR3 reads CASRGAGGGNQPQHF. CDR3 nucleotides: TGTGCCAGCAGAGGGGCAGGGGGAGGCAATCAGCCCCAGCATTTT.

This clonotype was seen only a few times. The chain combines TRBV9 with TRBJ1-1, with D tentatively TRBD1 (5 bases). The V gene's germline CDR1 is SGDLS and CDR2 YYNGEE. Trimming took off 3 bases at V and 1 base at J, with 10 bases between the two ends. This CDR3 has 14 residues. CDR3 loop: CASSEGRTNTEAFF. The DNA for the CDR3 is TGTGCCAGCAGCGAGGGACGGACGAACACTGAAGCTTTCTTT.

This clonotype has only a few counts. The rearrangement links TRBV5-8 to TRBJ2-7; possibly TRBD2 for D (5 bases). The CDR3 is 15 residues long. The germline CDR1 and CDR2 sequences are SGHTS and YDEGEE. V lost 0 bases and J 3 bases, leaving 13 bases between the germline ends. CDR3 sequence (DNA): TGTGCCAGCAGCTTGGAGAGGACTTTCGGCTACGAGCAGTACTTC. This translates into CASSLERTFGYEQYF.

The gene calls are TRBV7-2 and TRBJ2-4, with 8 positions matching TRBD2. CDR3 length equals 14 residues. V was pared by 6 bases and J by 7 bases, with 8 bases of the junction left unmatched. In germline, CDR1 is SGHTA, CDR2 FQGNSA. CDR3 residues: CASRPTGTSNIQYF. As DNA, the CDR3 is TGTGCCAGCAGACCCACAGGGACTAGTAACATTCAGTACTTC.

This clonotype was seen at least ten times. The CDR3 nucleotides read TGTGCCAGCAGCCCAGGACAGGGGGGTGGCTACACCTTC. Translating it yields CASSPGQGGGYTF. J is TRBJ1-2 and V is TRBV12-3 or TRBV12-4, with TRBD1 matching over 10 bases. V shed 6 bases and J 7 bases; nucleotides not matched to a gene: 5. The CDR3 spans 13 residues.

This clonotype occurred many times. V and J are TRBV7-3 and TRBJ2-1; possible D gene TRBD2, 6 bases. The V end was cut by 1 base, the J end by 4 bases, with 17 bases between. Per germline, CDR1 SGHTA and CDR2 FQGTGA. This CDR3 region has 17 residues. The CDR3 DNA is TGTGCCAGCAGCTTAAGGTGGGAGGACGTCTCTTACAATGAGCAGTTCTTC. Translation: CASSLRWEDVSYNEQFF.

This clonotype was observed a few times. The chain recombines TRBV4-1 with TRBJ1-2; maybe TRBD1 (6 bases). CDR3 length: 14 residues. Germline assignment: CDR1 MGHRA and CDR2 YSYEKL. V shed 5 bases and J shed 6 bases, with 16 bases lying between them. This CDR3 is CASSAPGEGDGYTF. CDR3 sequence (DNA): TGCGCCAGCAGCGCCCCAGGGGAAGGGGATGGCTACACCTTC.

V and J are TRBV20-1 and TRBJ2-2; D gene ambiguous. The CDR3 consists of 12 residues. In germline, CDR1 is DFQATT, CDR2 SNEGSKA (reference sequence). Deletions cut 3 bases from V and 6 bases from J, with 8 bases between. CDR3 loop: CSARGPAGELFF. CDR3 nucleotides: TGCAGTGCTAGGGGCCCGGCCGGGGAGCTGTTTTTT.

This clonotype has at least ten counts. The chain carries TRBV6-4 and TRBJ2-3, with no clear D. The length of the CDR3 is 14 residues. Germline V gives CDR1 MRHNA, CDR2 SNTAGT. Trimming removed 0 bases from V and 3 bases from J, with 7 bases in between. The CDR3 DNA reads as TGTGCCAGCAGTGACTCGGCAGAGACAGATACGCAGTATTTT. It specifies CASSDSAETDTQYF.

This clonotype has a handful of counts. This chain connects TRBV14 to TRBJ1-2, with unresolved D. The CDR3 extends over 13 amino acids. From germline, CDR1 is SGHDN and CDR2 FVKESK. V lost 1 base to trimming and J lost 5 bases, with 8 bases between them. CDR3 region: CASSQVTGYGYTF. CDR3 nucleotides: TGTGCCAGCAGCCAAGTGACGGGTTATGGCTACACCTTC.

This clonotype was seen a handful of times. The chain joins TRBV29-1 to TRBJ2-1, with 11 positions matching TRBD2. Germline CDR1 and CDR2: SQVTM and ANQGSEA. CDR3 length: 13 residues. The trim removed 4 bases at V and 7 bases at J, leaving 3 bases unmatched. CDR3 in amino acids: CSVVAGGGNEQFF. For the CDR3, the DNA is TGCAGCGTTGTAGCGGGAGGGGGGAATGAGCAGTTCTTC.

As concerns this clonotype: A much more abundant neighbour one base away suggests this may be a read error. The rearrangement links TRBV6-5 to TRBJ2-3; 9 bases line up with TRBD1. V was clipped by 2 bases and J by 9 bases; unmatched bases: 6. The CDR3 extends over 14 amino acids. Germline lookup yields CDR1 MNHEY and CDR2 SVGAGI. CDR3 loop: CASSYPEDRGTQYF. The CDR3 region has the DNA TGTGCCAGCAGTTACCCAGAGGACAGGGGCACGCAGTATTTT.

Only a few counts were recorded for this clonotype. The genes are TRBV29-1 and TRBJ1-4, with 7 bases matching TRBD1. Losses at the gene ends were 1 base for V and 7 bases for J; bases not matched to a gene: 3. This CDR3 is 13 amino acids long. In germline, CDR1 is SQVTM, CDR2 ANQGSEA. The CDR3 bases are TGCAGCGTTGAAGTACAGGGGAGTGAAAAACTGTTTTTT. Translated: CSVEVQGSEKLFF.

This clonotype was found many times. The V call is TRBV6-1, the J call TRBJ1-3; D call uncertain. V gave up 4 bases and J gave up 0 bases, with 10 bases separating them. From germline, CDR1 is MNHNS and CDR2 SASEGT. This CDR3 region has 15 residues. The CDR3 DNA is TGTGCCAGCAGTGTTTGGGGAGACTCTGGAAACACCATATATTTT. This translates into CASSVWGDSGNTIYF.

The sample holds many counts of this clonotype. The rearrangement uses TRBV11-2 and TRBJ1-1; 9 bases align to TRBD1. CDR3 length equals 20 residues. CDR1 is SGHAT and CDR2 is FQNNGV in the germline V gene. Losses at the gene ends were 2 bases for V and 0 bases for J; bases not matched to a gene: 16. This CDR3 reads CASSLSTYTWDRDMNTEAFF. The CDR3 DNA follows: TGTGCCAGCAGCTTATCTACCTACACATGGGACAGGGATATGAACACTGAAGCTTTCTTT.

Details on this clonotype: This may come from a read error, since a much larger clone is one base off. The CDR3 sequence: CSAGRTGGYGYTF. CDR3 nucleotide sequence: TGCAGTGCTGGTCGGACAGGGGGCTATGGCTACACCTTC. The chain joins TRBV20-1 to TRBJ1-2; TRBD1 aligns across 10 bases. Trimming at V came to 5 bases and at J to 4 bases, leaving 4 bases not matched to a gene. Germline V lookup: CDR1 DFQATT, CDR2 SNEGSKA (reference sequence). The CDR3 contains 13 residues.

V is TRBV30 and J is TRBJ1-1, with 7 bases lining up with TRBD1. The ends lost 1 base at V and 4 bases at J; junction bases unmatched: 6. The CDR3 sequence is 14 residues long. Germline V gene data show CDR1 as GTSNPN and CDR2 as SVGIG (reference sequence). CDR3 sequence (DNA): TGTGCCTGGAGTGCATTGTCAGGGGGCACTGAAGCTTTCTTT. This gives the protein CAWSALSGGTEAFF.

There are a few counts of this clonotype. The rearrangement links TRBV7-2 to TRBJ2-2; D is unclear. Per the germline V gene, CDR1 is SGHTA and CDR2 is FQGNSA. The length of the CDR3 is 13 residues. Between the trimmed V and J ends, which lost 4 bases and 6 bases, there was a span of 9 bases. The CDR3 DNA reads TGTGCCAGCAGCTCACACCCATCCGGGGAGCTGTTTTTT. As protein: CASSSHPSGELFF. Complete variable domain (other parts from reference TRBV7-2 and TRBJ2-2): GAGVSQSPSNKVTEKGKDVELRCDPISGHTALYWYRQSLGQGLEFLIYFQGNSAPDKSGLPSDRFSAERTGGSVSTLTIQRTQQEDSAVYLCASSSHPSGELFFGEGSRLTVL.

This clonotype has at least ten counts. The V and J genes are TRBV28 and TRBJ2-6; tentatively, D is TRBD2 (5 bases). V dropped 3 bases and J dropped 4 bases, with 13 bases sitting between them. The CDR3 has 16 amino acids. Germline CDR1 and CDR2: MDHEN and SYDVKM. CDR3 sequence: CASSFLRGDGANVLTF. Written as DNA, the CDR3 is TGTGCCAGCAGTTTCCTCCGGGGTGACGGGGCCAACGTCCTGACTTTC.

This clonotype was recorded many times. The CDR3 nucleotides are TGTGCCAGCAGCCAAGGGTGGAGCTCTGGAAACACCATATATTTT. Translated: CASSQGWSSGNTIYF. This chain connects TRBV3-1 to TRBJ1-3; D uncertain. CDR1 and CDR2 from the germline V gene are LGHDT and YNNKEL (reference sequence). V shed 1 base and J shed 0 bases, with 7 bases lying between them. CDR3 size: 15 residues.

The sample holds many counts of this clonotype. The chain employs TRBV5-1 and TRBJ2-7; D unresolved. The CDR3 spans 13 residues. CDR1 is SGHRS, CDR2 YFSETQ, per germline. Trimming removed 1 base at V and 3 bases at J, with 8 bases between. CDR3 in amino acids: CASSLRPLYEQYF. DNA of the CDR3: TGCGCCAGCAGCTTGAGGCCTCTCTACGAGCAGTACTTC.

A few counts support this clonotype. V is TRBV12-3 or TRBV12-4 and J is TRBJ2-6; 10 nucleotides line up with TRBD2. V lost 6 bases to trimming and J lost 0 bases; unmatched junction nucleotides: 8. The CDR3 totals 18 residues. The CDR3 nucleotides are TGTGCCAGCAGCCCTCTAGCGGGGGTATCCTCTGGGGCCAACGTCCTGACTTTC. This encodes CASSPLAGVSSGANVLTF.

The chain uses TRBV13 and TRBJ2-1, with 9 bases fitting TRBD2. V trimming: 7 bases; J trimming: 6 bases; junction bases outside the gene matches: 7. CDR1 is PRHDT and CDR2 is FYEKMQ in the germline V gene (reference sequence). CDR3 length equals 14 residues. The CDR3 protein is CASMSGRFPNEQFF. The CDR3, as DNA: TGTGCCAGCATGAGCGGGAGGTTTCCCAATGAGCAGTTCTTC.

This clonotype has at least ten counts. The CDR3 is CASSIPGGGRMNTEAFF. In DNA form, the CDR3 reads TGTGCCAGTAGTATACCAGGGGGGGGACGCATGAACACTGAAGCTTTCTTT. The V call is TRBV19, the J call TRBJ1-1; 7 nucleotides match TRBD1. Germline CDR1 reads LNHDA; CDR2 reads SQIVND (reference sequence). Trimming cost V 2 bases and J 0 bases; bases outside gene matches: 9. This CDR3 region has 17 residues.